This is a list of T cell receptor beta chains from one sample in a study of blood T cells in healthy people across ages. TCRdb re-called the 5' RACE reads with MiXCR, one entry per CDR3 protein. This table has approximately 800,000 distinct CDR3 sequences, around 68% appearing once. Sequencing was carried out using blood. The receptors shown here come from a man younger than 40 in good health. The CDR3 runs from the conserved cysteine through the conserved F or W. Each record gives: clone size, V gene, J gene, D gene, CDR3 DNA, CDR3 protein. A D gene is named only where the DNA matches it firmly. Part of the rows lack a size; the others show once, few, many or a class for expanded clones.

abundance: -; v_gene: TRBV28; j_gene: TRBJ1-2; d_gene: -; CDR3nt: TGTGCCAGCAGTGTAGTGTCAGAATATGGCTACACCTTC; CDR3aa: CASSVVSEYGYTF
abundance: few; v_gene: TRBV6-2/TRBV6-3; j_gene: TRBJ2-3; d_gene: TRBD2; CDR3nt: TGTGCCAGCAGTTACCCAACGGGGGTAGCGGGGGATCCAGATACGCAGTATTTT; CDR3aa: CASSYPTGVAGDPDTQYF
abundance: -; v_gene: TRBV6-6; j_gene: TRBJ1-1; d_gene: TRBD1; CDR3nt: TGTGCCAGCAGTAATCCGACAGGGGAAGCTTTCTTT; CDR3aa: CASSNPTGEAFF
abundance: few; v_gene: TRBV9; j_gene: TRBJ2-7; d_gene: TRBD1; CDR3nt: TGTGCCAGCAGCGTCGAGACAGGGGGCCACTACGAGCAGTACTTC; CDR3aa: CASSVETGGHYEQYF
abundance: -; v_gene: TRBV6-2/TRBV6-3; j_gene: TRBJ2-5; d_gene: TRBD2; CDR3nt: TGTGCCAGCAGGCGACTAGCGGGGAGGAGGGAGACCCAGTACTTC; CDR3aa: CASRRLAGRRETQYF
abundance: -; v_gene: TRBV4-1; j_gene: TRBJ2-4; d_gene: -; CDR3nt: TGCGCCAGCAGCCAAGGTCCTAGCCCCAAAAACATTCAGTACTTC; CDR3aa: CASSQGPSPKNIQYF
abundance: -; v_gene: TRBV2; j_gene: TRBJ2-7; d_gene: TRBD1; CDR3nt: TGTGCCAGCAGAGAATGGACAGGGGGCGACTACGAGCAGTACTTC; CDR3aa: CASREWTGGDYEQYF
abundance: -; v_gene: TRBV3-1; j_gene: TRBJ1-4; d_gene: -; CDR3nt: TGTGCCAGCAGCCAAAGGACAGCCGCTAATGAAAAACTGTTTTTT; CDR3aa: CASSQRTAANEKLFF
abundance: -; v_gene: TRBV28; j_gene: TRBJ1-2; d_gene: -; CDR3nt: TGTGCCAGCAGTTTATGGGACCCTTCTAGAACCTATGGCTACACCTTC; CDR3aa: CASSLWDPSRTYGYTF
abundance: -; v_gene: TRBV12-3/TRBV12-4; j_gene: TRBJ2-5; d_gene: -; CDR3nt: TGTGCCAGCAGTTTAGGGGTAGCGGAAGAGACCCAGTACTTC; CDR3aa: CASSLGVAEETQYF
abundance: -; v_gene: TRBV7-2; j_gene: TRBJ2-5; d_gene: -; CDR3nt: TGTGCCAGCAGCGGAATTTTCCAAGAGACCCAGTACTTC; CDR3aa: CASSGIFQETQYF
abundance: -; v_gene: TRBV28; j_gene: TRBJ1-5; d_gene: -; CDR3nt: TGTGCCAGCAGTTTACATCAAGGGAAAGGGAATGGTCAGCCCCAGCATTTT; CDR3aa: CASSLHQGKGNGQPQHF
abundance: many; v_gene: TRBV12-3/TRBV12-4; j_gene: TRBJ1-6; d_gene: -; CDR3nt: TGTGCCAGCAGTTTAGCGAGGGGCTCGTCACCCCTCCACTTT; CDR3aa: CASSLARGSSPLHF
abundance: -; v_gene: TRBV4-3; j_gene: TRBJ2-1; d_gene: -; CDR3nt: TGCGCCAGCAGCCCAGGGGGGGGCGCATTCAATGAGCAGTTCTTC; CDR3aa: CASSPGGGAFNEQFF
abundance: -; v_gene: TRBV4-2; j_gene: TRBJ1-2; d_gene: -; CDR3nt: TGTGCCAGCAGCCATACAGGGAGGGATAACTATGGCTACACCTTC; CDR3aa: CASSHTGRDNYGYTF
abundance: -; v_gene: TRBV27; j_gene: TRBJ1-4; d_gene: -; CDR3nt: TGTGCCAGCAGGTTGAAGGCAACTAAGGAAAAACTGTTTTTT; CDR3aa: CASRLKATKEKLFF
abundance: -; v_gene: TRBV2; j_gene: TRBJ1-4; d_gene: -; CDR3nt: TGTGCCAGCAGCTTAAACAGGGCCCCCAATGAAAAACTGTTTTTT; CDR3aa: CASSLNRAPNEKLFF
abundance: once; v_gene: TRBV9; j_gene: TRBJ2-7; d_gene: TRBD2; CDR3nt: TGTGCCAGCAGCGTACGCGGGAGCGGCGAGCAGTACTTC; CDR3aa: CASSVRGSGEQYF
abundance: few; v_gene: TRBV27; j_gene: TRBJ2-5; d_gene: -; CDR3nt: TGTGCCAGCAGTTTGACATATTCACAAGAGACCCAGTACTTC; CDR3aa: CASSLTYSQETQYF
abundance: -; v_gene: TRBV30; j_gene: TRBJ1-1; d_gene: -; CDR3nt: TGTGCCACCTATCCGGGATTGAACACTGAAGCTTTCTTT; CDR3aa: CATYPGLNTEAFF
abundance: -; v_gene: TRBV20-1; j_gene: TRBJ2-3; d_gene: TRBD2; CDR3nt: TGCAGTGCTTTCGGACTAGCGGTGGGGCTTCCAGGTACGCAGTATTTT; CDR3aa: CSAFGLAVGLPGTQYF
abundance: -; v_gene: TRBV28; j_gene: TRBJ2-7; d_gene: TRBD2; CDR3nt: TGTGCCAGCAGGTCCCTAGCGGGGGGTTCCTACGAGCAGTACTTC; CDR3aa: CASRSLAGGSYEQYF
abundance: once; v_gene: TRBV29-1; j_gene: TRBJ2-7; d_gene: TRBD2; CDR3nt: TGCAGCGTTGCCGGGACTAGCGGGGGACCAAAAAACTACGAGCAGTACTTC; CDR3aa: CSVAGTSGGPKNYEQYF
abundance: -; v_gene: TRBV28; j_gene: TRBJ1-2; d_gene: TRBD1; CDR3nt: TGTGCCAGCAGGTTGGGACAGGGGAAGGGTGGCTACACCTTC; CDR3aa: CASRLGQGKGGYTF
abundance: few; v_gene: TRBV4-2; j_gene: TRBJ2-7; d_gene: TRBD1; CDR3nt: TGTGCCAGCAGCCAGGACAGGAACGAGCAGTACTTC; CDR3aa: CASSQDRNEQYF
abundance: many; v_gene: TRBV7-9; j_gene: TRBJ2-5; d_gene: TRBD2; CDR3nt: TGTGCCAGCAGCTTAGGAACGGGGACTATCCTAAAGACCCAGTACTTC; CDR3aa: CASSLGTGTILKTQYF
abundance: -; v_gene: TRBV25-1; j_gene: TRBJ1-1; d_gene: -; CDR3nt: TGTGCCAGCAGTGAATTATCGGGGAGCACTGAAGCTTTCTTT; CDR3aa: CASSELSGSTEAFF
abundance: many; v_gene: TRBV2; j_gene: TRBJ2-6; d_gene: TRBD1; CDR3nt: TGTGCCAGCAGTTATGCAGGGGGCGCTGGGGCCAACGTCCTGACTTTC; CDR3aa: CASSYAGGAGANVLTF
abundance: -; v_gene: TRBV7-9; j_gene: TRBJ1-2; d_gene: TRBD1; CDR3nt: TGTGTCAGCAGCCCCGACAGGGTTGGCTACACCTTC; CDR3aa: CVSSPDRVGYTF
abundance: -; v_gene: TRBV28; j_gene: TRBJ2-1; d_gene: -; CDR3nt: TGTGCCAGCGAGGTTTGCTCCTACAATGAGCAGTTCTTC; CDR3aa: CASEVCSYNEQFF
abundance: -; v_gene: TRBV4-2; j_gene: TRBJ1-4; d_gene: -; CDR3nt: TGTGCCAGCAGCGATAACCGGGGGGAAGAAAAACTGTTTTTT; CDR3aa: CASSDNRGEEKLFF
abundance: -; v_gene: TRBV28; j_gene: TRBJ2-5; d_gene: -; CDR3nt: TGTGCCAGCAGTTTACGCGAGCGGCACAAGTACCAAGAGACCCAGTACTTC; CDR3aa: CASSLRERHKYQETQYF
abundance: -; v_gene: TRBV20-1; j_gene: TRBJ2-1; d_gene: -; CDR3nt: TGCAGTGCTAGAGCTCCCAGGGAATCGGCAAATGAGCAGTTCTTC; CDR3aa: CSARAPRESANEQFF
abundance: few; v_gene: TRBV2; j_gene: TRBJ2-5; d_gene: -; CDR3nt: TGTGCCAGCAGTGATACCCGAGACGTCGAGACCCAGTACTTC; CDR3aa: CASSDTRDVETQYF
abundance: -; v_gene: TRBV12-3/TRBV12-4; j_gene: TRBJ2-7; d_gene: -; CDR3nt: TGTGCCAGCAGTACCCGCGCGGTCAATGAGCAGTACTTC; CDR3aa: CASSTRAVNEQYF
abundance: few; v_gene: TRBV10-3; j_gene: TRBJ2-1; d_gene: -; CDR3nt: TGTGCCATCAGTGATACAGGGCTTGAGCAGTTCTTC; CDR3aa: CAISDTGLEQFF
abundance: -; v_gene: TRBV20-1; j_gene: TRBJ2-5; d_gene: -; CDR3nt: TGCAGTGCTAGAGGAGCCCCAACCGCGCAGATCTCGAGAGAGACCCAGTACTTC; CDR3aa: CSARGAPTAQISRETQYF
abundance: -; v_gene: TRBV18; j_gene: TRBJ1-2; d_gene: -; CDR3nt: TGTGCCAGCTCACTCTCCGAGACAGCCTATGGCTACACCTTC; CDR3aa: CASSLSETAYGYTF
abundance: -; v_gene: TRBV20-1; j_gene: TRBJ2-7; d_gene: -; CDR3nt: TGCAGTGCTCACCGGGACGGAGTCTACGAGCAGTACTTC; CDR3aa: CSAHRDGVYEQYF
abundance: -; v_gene: TRBV14; j_gene: TRBJ2-5; d_gene: -; CDR3nt: TGTGCCAGCAGCCAAGCCCCATCCTTGGACAATTCAGAGACCCAGTACTTC; CDR3aa: CASSQAPSLDNSETQYF
abundance: -; v_gene: TRBV7-3; j_gene: TRBJ2-3; d_gene: -; CDR3nt: TGTGCCAGCAGCTATGATGGGGGGCTCTCCACAGATACGCAGTATTTT; CDR3aa: CASSYDGGLSTDTQYF
abundance: -; v_gene: TRBV7-3; j_gene: TRBJ2-4; d_gene: TRBD2; CDR3nt: TGTGCCAGCAGCGGTACTAGCGGGGGTTCCAAAAACATTCAGTACTTC; CDR3aa: CASSGTSGGSKNIQYF
abundance: -; v_gene: TRBV6-5; j_gene: TRBJ2-3; d_gene: -; CDR3nt: TGTGCCACCAAAAGAGCTCGCGGTGGCACAGATACGCAGTATTTT; CDR3aa: CATKRARGGTDTQYF
abundance: -; v_gene: TRBV20-1; j_gene: TRBJ1-5; d_gene: -; CDR3nt: TGCAGTGCCAACAGGGATAGTCAGCCCCAGCATTTT; CDR3aa: CSANRDSQPQHF
abundance: -; v_gene: TRBV7-9; j_gene: TRBJ1-4; d_gene: -; CDR3nt: TGTGCCAGCAGCTTACGGGGACATAATGAAAAACTGTTTTTT; CDR3aa: CASSLRGHNEKLFF
abundance: once; v_gene: TRBV18; j_gene: TRBJ2-3; d_gene: -; CDR3nt: TGTGCCAGCTCACCCCAACCCCGAGGGACAGATACGCAGTATTTT; CDR3aa: CASSPQPRGTDTQYF
abundance: -; v_gene: TRBV5-1; j_gene: TRBJ2-1; d_gene: TRBD2; CDR3nt: TGCGCCAGCAGTAACGGCGGGGGGTACCAAGAGACCCAGTTCTTC; CDR3aa: CASSNGGGYQETQFF
abundance: -; v_gene: TRBV27; j_gene: TRBJ2-7; d_gene: TRBD2; CDR3nt: TGTGCCAGCAGTCTCGGGCGGGGGGAGACCCGGTACTTC; CDR3aa: CASSLGRGETRYF
abundance: -; v_gene: TRBV20-1; j_gene: TRBJ1-5; d_gene: -; CDR3nt: TGCAGTGCTAACAGCCTTAGCAATCAGCCCCAGCATTTT; CDR3aa: CSANSLSNQPQHF
abundance: -; v_gene: TRBV18; j_gene: TRBJ2-1; d_gene: -; CDR3nt: TGTGCCAGCTCACCAAAACAGACCAATGAGCAGTTCTTC; CDR3aa: CASSPKQTNEQFF
abundance: -; v_gene: TRBV28; j_gene: TRBJ2-1; d_gene: TRBD2; CDR3nt: TGTGCCAGCAGACCCTCAGCGGGGAAGCAGTTCTTC; CDR3aa: CASRPSAGKQFF
abundance: -; v_gene: TRBV29-1; j_gene: TRBJ1-2; d_gene: -; CDR3nt: TGCAGCGTTGAGATCGCGGGTGGCGGCTATGGCTACACCTTC; CDR3aa: CSVEIAGGGYGYTF
abundance: -; v_gene: TRBV21-1; j_gene: TRBJ2-5; d_gene: -; CDR3nt: TGTGCCAGCACCCCTCGAGGGGAACAAGAGACCCAGTACTTC; CDR3aa: CASTPRGEQETQYF
abundance: -; v_gene: TRBV9; j_gene: TRBJ1-5; d_gene: -; CDR3nt: TGTGCCAGCAGCGTTTCGCCGGGGGACGGTCAGCCCCAGCATTTT; CDR3aa: CASSVSPGDGQPQHF